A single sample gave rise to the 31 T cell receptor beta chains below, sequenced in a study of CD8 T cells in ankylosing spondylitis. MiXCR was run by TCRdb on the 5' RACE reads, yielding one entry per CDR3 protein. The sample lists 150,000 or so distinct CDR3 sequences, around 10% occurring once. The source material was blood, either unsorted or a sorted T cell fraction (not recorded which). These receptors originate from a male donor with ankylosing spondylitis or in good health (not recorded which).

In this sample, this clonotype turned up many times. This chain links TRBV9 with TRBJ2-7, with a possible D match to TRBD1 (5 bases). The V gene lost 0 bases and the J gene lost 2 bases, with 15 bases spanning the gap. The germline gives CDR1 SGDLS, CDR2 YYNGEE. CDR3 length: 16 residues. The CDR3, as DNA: TGTGCCAGCAGCGTAGGGAACAAAAGGGGTACCTACGAGCAGTACTTC. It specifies CASSVGNKRGTYEQYF.

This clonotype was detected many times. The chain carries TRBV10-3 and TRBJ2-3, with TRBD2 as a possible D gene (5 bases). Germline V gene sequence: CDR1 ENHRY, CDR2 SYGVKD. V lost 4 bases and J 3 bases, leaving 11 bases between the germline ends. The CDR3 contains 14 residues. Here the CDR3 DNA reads TGTGCCATCAGTGTGTCCGGAGGAACAGATACGCAGTATTTT. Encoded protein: CAISVSGGTDTQYF.

The CDR3 bases are TGTGCCAGCAGCTTAGGGGGGACGGAGACCCAGTACTTC. Its protein is CASSLGGTETQYF. The chain links TRBV11-2 to TRBJ2-5; the D gene could be TRBD1 or TRBD2 (5 bases each). Germline CDR1 is SGHAT and CDR2 is FQNNGV. The V end lost 1 base, the J end lost 5 bases, and 8 bases lay between the germline ends. The CDR3 consists of 13 residues.

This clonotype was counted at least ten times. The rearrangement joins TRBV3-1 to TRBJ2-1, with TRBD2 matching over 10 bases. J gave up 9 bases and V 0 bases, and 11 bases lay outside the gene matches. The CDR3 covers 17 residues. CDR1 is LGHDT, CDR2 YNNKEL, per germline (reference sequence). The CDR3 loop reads CASSQDPASGSLREQFF. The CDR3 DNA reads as TGTGCCAGCAGCCAAGATCCGGCTAGCGGGAGCTTGCGTGAGCAGTTCTTC.

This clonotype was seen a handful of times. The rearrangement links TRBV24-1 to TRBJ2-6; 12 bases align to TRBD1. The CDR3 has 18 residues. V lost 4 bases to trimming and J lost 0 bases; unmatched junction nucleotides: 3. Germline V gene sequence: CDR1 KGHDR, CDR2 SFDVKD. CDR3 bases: TGTGCCACCAGTGACTCGGGACAGGGGGCCTCTGGGGCCAACGTCCTGACTTTC. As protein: CATSDSGQGASGANVLTF.

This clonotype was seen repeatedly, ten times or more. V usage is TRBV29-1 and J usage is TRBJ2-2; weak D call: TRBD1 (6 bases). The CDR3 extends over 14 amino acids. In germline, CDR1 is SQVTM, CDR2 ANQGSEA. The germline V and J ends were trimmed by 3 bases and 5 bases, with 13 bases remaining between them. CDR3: CSVDGPTGTGELFF. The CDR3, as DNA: TGCAGCGTTGACGGCCCCACAGGGACCGGGGAGCTGTTTTTT.

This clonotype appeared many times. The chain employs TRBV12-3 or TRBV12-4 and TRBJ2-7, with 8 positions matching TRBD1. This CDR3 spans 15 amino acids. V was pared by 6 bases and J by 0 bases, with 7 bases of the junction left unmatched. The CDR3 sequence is CASSPDRGSSYEQYF. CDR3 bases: TGTGCCAGCAGCCCCGACAGGGGATCCTCCTACGAGCAGTACTTC.

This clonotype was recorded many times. The CDR3 loop is CASSGGSYNEQFF. In nucleotides, the CDR3 is TGTGCCAGCAGTGGGGGGTCCTACAATGAGCAGTTCTTC. The chain joins TRBV12-3 or TRBV12-4 to TRBJ2-1; D may be TRBD2 (6 bases). The CDR3 sequence is 13 residues long. Trimming cost V 5 bases and J 1 base, with 6 bases left between them.

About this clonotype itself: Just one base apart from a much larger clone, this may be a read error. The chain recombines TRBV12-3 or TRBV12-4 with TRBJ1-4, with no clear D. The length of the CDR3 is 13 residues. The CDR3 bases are TGTGCCAGCGTATCCCGACCTAATAAAAAACTGTTTTTT. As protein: CASVSRPNKKLFF.

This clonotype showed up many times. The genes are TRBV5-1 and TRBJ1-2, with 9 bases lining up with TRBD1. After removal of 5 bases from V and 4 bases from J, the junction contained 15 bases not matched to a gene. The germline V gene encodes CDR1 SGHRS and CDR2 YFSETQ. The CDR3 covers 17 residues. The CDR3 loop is CASSSGTGSGGFYGYTF. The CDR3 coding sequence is TGCGCCAGCAGTTCCGGGACAGGGAGTGGGGGTTTCTATGGCTACACCTTC.

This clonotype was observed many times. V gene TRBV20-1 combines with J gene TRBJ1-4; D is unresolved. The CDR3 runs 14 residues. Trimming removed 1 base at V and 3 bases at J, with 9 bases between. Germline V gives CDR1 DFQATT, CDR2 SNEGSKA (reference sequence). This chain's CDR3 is CSARGSASNEKLFF. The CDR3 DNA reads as TGCAGTGCTAGAGGTTCAGCCTCTAATGAAAAACTGTTTTTT.

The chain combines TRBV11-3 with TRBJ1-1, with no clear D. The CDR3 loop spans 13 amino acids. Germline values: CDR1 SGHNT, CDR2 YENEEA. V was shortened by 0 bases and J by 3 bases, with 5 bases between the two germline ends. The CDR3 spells CASSLDSYTEAFF. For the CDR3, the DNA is TGTGCCAGCAGCTTAGACTCTTACACTGAAGCTTTCTTT.

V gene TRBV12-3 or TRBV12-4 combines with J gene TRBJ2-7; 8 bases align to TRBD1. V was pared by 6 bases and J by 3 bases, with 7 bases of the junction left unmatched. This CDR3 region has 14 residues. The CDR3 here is CASSLRQGYYEQYF. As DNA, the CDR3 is TGTGCCAGCAGCCTTAGACAGGGGTACTACGAGCAGTACTTC.

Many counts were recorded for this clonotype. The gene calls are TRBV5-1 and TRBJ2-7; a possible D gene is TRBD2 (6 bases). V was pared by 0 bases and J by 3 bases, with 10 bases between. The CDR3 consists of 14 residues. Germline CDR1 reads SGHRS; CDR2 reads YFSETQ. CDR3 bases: TGCGCCAGCAGCTTGGCGGGAGAGTTCTACGAGCAGTACTTC. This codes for CASSLAGEFYEQYF.

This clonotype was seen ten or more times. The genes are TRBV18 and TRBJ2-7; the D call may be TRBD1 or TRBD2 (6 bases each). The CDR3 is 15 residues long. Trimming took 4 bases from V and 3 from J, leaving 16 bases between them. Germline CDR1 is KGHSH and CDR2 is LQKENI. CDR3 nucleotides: TGTGCCAGCTCACAAAACAGAGGGGGGAACTACGAGCAGTACTTC. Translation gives CASSQNRGGNYEQYF.

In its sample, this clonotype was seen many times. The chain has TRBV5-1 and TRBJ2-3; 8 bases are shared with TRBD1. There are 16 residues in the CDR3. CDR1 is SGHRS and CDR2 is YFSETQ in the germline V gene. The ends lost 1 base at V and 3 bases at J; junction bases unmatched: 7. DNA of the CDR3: TGCGCCAGCAGCTTGCCTACAGGGGGTGGAACAGATACGCAGTATTTT. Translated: CASSLPTGGGTDTQYF.

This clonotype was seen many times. The CDR3 region has the DNA TGCAGCGTAGCAGGGGGTACAAACTATGGCTACACCTTC. The encoded protein is CSVAGGTNYGYTF. The chain combines TRBV29-1 with TRBJ1-2; 7 bases map to TRBD1. CDR3 length: 13 amino acids. CDR1 SQVTM and CDR2 ANQGSEA come from the germline V gene. J lost 2 bases, V lost 6 bases, and 6 bases had no gene match. Full variable domain (outside the CDR3, taken from reference TRBV29-1 and TRBJ1-2): SAVISQKPSRDICQRGTSLTIQCQVDSQVTMMFWYRQQPGQSLTLIATANQGSEATYESGFVIDKFPISRPNLTFSTLTVSNMSPEDSSIYLCSVAGGTNYGYTFGSGTRLTVV.

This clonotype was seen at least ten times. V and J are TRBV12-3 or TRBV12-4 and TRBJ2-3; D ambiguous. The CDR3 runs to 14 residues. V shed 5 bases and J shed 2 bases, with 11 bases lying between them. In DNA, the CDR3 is TGTGCCAGCAGTCCCCGAGTGAACACAGATACGCAGTATTTT. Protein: CASSPRVNTDTQYF.

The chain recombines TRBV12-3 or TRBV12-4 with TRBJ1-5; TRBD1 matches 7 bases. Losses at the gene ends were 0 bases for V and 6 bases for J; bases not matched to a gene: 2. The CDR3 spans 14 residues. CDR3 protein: CASSLAQGTQPQHF. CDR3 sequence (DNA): TGTGCCAGCAGTTTAGCACAGGGGACTCAGCCCCAGCATTTT.

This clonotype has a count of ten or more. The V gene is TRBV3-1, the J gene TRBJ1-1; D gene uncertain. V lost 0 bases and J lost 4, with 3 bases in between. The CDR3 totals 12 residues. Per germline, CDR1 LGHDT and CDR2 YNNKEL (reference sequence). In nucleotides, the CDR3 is TGTGCCAGCAGCCAAGAAGCCACTGAAGCTTTCTTT. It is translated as CASSQEATEAFF.

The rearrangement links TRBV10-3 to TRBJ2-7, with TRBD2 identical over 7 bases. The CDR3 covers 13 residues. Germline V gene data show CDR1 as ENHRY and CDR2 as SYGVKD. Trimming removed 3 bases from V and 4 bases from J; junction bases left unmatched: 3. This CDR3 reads CAISDGGRYEQYF. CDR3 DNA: TGTGCCATCAGTGACGGGGGGAGGTACGAGCAGTACTTC.

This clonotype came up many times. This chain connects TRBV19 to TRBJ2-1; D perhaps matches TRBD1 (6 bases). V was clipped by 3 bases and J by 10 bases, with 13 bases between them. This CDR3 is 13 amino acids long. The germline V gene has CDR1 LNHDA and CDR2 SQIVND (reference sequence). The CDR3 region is CASSMGRQGEQFF. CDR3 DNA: TGTGCCAGTAGTATGGGCCGGCAGGGGGAGCAGTTCTTC.

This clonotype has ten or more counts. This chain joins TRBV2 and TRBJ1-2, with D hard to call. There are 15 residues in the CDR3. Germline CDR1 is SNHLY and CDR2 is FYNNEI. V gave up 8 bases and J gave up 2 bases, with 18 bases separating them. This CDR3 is CASAWELPQNYGYTF. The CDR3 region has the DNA TGTGCCAGCGCTTGGGAACTACCCCAAAACTATGGCTACACCTTC.

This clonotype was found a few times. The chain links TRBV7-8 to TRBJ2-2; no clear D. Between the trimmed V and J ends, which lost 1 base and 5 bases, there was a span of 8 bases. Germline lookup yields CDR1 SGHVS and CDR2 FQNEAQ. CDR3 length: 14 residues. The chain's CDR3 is CASSLVRGTGELFF. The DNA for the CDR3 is TGTGCCAGCAGCTTAGTCCGAGGAACCGGGGAGCTGTTTTTT.

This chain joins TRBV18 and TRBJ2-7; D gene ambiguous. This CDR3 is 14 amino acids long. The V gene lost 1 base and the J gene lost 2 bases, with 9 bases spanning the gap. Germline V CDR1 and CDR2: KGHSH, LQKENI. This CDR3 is CASSPLGVAYEQYF. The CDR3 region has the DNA TGTGCCAGCTCACCACTCGGAGTAGCCTACGAGCAGTACTTC.

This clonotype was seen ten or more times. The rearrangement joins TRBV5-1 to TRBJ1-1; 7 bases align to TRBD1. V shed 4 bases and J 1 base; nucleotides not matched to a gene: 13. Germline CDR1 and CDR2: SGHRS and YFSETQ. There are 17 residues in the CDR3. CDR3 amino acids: CASSTYRGGEPNTEAFF. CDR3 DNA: TGCGCCAGCAGCACTTACAGGGGAGGGGAGCCGAACACTGAAGCTTTCTTT.

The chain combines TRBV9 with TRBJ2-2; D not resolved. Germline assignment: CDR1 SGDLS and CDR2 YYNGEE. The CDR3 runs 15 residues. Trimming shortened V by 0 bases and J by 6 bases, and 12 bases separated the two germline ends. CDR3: CASSVGLTGAGELFF. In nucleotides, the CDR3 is TGTGCCAGCAGCGTAGGACTGACCGGAGCCGGGGAGCTGTTTTTT.

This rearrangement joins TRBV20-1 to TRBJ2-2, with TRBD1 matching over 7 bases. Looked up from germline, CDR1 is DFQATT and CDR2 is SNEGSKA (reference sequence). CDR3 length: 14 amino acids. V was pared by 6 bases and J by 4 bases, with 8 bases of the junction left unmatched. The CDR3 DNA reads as TGCAGTGCCAAAACCGGGACAGCCACCGGGGAGCTGTTTTTT. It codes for CSAKTGTATGELFF.

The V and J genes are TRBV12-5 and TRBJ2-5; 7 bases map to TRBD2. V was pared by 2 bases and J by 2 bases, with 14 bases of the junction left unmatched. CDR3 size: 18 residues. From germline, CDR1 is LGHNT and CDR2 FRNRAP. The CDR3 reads CASGLTEEWASGQETQYF. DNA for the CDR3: TGTGCTAGTGGTTTGACTGAGGAATGGGCTAGCGGACAAGAGACCCAGTACTTC.

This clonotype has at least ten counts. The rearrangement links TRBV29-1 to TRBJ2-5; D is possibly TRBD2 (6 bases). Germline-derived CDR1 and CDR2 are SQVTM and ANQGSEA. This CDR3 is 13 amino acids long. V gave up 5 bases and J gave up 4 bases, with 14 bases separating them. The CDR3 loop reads CSVMPGVIETQYF. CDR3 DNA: TGCAGCGTTATGCCGGGAGTAATAGAGACCCAGTACTTC.

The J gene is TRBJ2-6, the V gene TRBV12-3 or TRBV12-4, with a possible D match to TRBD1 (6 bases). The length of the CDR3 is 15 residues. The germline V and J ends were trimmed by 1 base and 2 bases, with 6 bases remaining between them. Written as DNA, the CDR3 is TGTGCCAGCAGTTTAGGGACAGCTGGGGCCAACGTCCTGACTTTC. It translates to CASSLGTAGANVLTF.